Listed below are T cell receptor beta chains from one sample, sequenced in a study of OX40 agonist ivuxolimab in advanced cancers. Profiling relied on immunoSEQ multiplex PCR, and the TCRdb table lists in-frame clones only, not all of them. This table has approximately 66,000 clones, around 85% appearing once. The starting material was CD4+ or CD8+ T cells sorted from blood, obtained in a trial of the OX40 agonist ivuxolimab. The receptors shown here come from an adult with an advanced solid tumor such as melanoma, head and neck, liver or kidney cancer. The CDR3 runs from the conserved cysteine through the conserved F or W. D genes are given only for firm matches. Not every row has a clone size; where given, it reads once, few, many or a size class.

d_call	v_call	clone_size	j_call	cdr3_nt	cdr3_aa
TRBD2	TRBV11-3	once	TRBJ2-1	TGTGCCAGCAGCTTCCAGCGGGAGGACAATGAGCAGTTCTTC	CASSFQREDNEQFF
TRBD1	TRBV27	NA	TRBJ1-2	TGTGCCCCCAGACTCGGACAGGCGAACTATGGCTACACCTTC	CAPRLGQANYGYTF
NA	TRBV30	NA	TRBJ1-6	TGTGCCTGGAGGCAGGGAAGCGGTTCACCCCTCCACTTT	CAWRQGSGSPLHF
TRBD2	TRBV11-3	NA	TRBJ2-7	TGTGCCAGCAGCTCGGGGGGGCAGAAGCCTACCTACGAGCAGTACTTC	CASSSGGQKPTYEQYF
NA	TRBV14	NA	TRBJ2-7	TGTGCCAGCAGCCAAGATCTTACGGGGACAATGTACTTC	CASSQDLTGTMYF
NA	TRBV19	once	TRBJ2-5	TGTGCCAGTGAGAAGGAGGAGACCCAGTACTTC	CASEKEETQYF
NA	TRBV29-1	NA	TRBJ1-2	TGCAGCGTTGGGAGCTCAAACTATGGCTACACCTTC	CSVGSSNYGYTF
TRBD1	TRBV6-4	NA	TRBJ2-2	TGTGCCAGCAGTGACTCGGGACAGGGGGTCTCCGGGGAGCTGTTTTTT	CASSDSGQGVSGELFF
NA	TRBV4-1	NA	TRBJ1-1	TGCGCCAGCAGCCAAGATTGGGCAGACACTGAAGCTTTCTTT	CASSQDWADTEAFF
TRBD1	TRBV30	NA	TRBJ1-5	TGTGCCTGGAGTGTACGCGGACAGGGGAGAGGCAATCAGCCCCAGCATTTT	CAWSVRGQGRGNQPQHF
NA	TRBV9	few	TRBJ2-2	TGTGCCAGCAGCGTATCGGGGGGCCGGACCGGGGAGCTGTTTTTT	CASSVSGGRTGELFF
NA	TRBV27	once	TRBJ2-4	TGTGCCAGCAGCTCGACCTTCGGCGGGGCGCGGGTCCATCAGTACTTC	CASSSTFGGARVHQYF
NA	TRBV28	few	TRBJ1-5	TGTGCCAGCAGTGGGTTCGGCAATCAGCCCCAGCATTTT	CASSGFGNQPQHF
TRBD1	TRBV28	NA	TRBJ1-1	TGTGCCAGCAGTGATATTCCACAGGGGGCGGTGAGGGGAGCTTTCTTT	CASSDIPQGAVRGAFF
TRBD1	TRBV7-2	once	TRBJ1-3	TGTGCCAGCAGCTCAGGGGGCCAGGGAAACACCATATATTTT	CASSSGGQGNTIYF